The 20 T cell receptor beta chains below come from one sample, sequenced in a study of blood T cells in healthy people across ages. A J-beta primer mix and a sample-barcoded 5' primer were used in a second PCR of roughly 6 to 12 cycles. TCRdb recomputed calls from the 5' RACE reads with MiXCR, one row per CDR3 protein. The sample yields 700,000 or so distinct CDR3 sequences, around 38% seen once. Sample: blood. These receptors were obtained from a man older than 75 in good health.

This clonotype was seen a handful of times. The CDR3 loop reads CASSEGGTVYQYF. CDR3 DNA sequence: TGTGCCAGCAGTGAAGGCGGGACAGTTTACCAGTACTTC. The rearrangement links TRBV2 to TRBJ2-7, with D perhaps TRBD1 (7 bases). The CDR3 spans 13 residues. V was shortened by 1 base and J by 10 bases, with 14 bases between the two germline ends. CDR1 SNHLY and CDR2 FYNNEI come from the germline V gene.

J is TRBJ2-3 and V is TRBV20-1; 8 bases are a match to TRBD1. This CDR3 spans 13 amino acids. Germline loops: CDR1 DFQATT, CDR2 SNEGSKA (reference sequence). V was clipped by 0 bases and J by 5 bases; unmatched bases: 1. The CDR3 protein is CSARDDRGDTQYF. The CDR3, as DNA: TGCAGTGCTAGAGACGACAGGGGAGATACGCAGTATTTT.

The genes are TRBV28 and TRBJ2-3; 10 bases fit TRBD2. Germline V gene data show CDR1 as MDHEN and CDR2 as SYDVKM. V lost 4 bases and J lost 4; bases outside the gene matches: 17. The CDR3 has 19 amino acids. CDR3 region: CASSSSASRSGRSADTQYF. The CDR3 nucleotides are TGTGCCAGCAGTTCTTCCGCTAGTCGTAGCGGGAGGTCAGCAGATACGCAGTATTTT.

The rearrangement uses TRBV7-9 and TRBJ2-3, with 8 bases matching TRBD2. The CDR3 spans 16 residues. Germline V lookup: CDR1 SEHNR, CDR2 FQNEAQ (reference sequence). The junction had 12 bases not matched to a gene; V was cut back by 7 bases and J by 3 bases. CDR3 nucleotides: TGTGCCAGCACCCCTACCTTAGCGGGGCGGACAGATACGCAGTATTTT. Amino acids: CASTPTLAGRTDTQYF.

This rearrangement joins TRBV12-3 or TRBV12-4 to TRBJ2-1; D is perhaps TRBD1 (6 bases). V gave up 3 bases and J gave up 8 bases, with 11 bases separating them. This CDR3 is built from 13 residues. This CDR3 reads CASSLDSGYEQFF. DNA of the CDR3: TGTGCCAGCAGTTTGGACAGCGGCTATGAGCAGTTCTTC.

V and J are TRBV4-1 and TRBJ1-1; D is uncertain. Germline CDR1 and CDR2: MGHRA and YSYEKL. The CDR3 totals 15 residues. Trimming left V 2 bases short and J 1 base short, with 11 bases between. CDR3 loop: CASSQSGLGNTEAFF. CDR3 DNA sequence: TGCGCCAGCAGCCAAAGCGGTCTGGGGAACACTGAAGCTTTCTTT.

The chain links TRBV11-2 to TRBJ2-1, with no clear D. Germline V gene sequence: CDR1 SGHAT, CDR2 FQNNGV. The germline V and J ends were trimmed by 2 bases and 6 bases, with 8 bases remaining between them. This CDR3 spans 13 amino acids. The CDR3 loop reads CASSLFVGNEQFF. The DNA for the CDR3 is TGTGCCAGCAGCTTATTCGTCGGCAATGAGCAGTTCTTC.

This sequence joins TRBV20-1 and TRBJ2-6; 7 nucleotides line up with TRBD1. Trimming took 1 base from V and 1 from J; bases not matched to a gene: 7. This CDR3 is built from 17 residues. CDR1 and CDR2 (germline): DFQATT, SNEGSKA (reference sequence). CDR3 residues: CSARVQGKGSGANVLTF. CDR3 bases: TGCAGTGCTAGAGTACAGGGGAAAGGTTCTGGGGCCAACGTCCTGACTTTC.

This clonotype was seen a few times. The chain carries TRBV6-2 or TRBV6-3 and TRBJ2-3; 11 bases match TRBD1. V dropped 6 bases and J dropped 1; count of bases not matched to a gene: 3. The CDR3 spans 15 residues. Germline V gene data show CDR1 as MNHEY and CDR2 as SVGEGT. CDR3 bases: TGTGCCAGCAGGGGACAGGGGGTACGCACAGATACGCAGTATTTT. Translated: CASRGQGVRTDTQYF.

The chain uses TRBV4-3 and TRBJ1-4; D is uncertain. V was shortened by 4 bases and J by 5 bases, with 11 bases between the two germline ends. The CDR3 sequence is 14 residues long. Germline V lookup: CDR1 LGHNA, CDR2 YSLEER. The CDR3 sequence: CASSREDQNEKLFF. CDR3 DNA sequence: TGCGCCAGCAGCCGTGAGGACCAGAATGAAAAACTGTTTTTT.

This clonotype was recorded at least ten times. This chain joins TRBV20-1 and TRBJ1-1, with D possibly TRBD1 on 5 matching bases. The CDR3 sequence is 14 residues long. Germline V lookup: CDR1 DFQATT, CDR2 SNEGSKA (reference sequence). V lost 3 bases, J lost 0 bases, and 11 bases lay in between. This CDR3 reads CSARWTGVNTEAFF. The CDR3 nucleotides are TGCAGTGCTAGGTGGACGGGGGTGAACACTGAAGCTTTCTTT.

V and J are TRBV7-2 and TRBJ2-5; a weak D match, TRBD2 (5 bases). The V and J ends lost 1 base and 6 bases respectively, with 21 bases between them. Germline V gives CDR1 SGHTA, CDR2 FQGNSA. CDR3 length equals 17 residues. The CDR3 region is CASSLGSFTGIGQTQYF. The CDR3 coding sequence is TGTGCCAGCAGCTTAGGCTCATTCACCGGGATCGGACAGACCCAGTACTTC.

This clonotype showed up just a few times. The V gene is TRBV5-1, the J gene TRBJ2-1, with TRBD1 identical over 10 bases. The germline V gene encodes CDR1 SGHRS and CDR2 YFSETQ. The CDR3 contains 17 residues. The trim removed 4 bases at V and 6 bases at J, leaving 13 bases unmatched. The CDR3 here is CASSPTGGGQGFNEQFF. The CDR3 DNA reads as TGCGCCAGCAGCCCCACCGGTGGGGGACAGGGGTTCAATGAGCAGTTCTTC.

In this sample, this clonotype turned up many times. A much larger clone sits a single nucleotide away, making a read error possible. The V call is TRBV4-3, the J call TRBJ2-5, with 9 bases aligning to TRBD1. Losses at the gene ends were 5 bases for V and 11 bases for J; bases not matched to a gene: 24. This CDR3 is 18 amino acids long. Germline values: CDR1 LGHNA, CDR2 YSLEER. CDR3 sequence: CASSKISGGGQGLNEQYF. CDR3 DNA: TGCGCCAGCAGCAAGATCTCAGGTGGGGGACAGGGTCTAAATGAGCAGTACTTC.

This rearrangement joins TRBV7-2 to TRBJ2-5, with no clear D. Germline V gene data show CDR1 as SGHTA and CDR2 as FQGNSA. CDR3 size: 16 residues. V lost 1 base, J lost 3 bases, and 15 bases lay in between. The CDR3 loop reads CASSLVPGYEKETQYF. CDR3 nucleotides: TGTGCCAGCAGCTTAGTCCCCGGGTATGAGAAAGAGACCCAGTACTTC. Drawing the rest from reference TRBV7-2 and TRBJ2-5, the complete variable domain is GAGVSQSPSNKVTEKGKDVELRCDPISGHTALYWYRQSLGQGLEFLIYFQGNSAPDKSGLPSDRFSAERTGGSVSTLTIQRTQQEDSAVYLCASSLVPGYEKETQYFGPGTRLLVL.

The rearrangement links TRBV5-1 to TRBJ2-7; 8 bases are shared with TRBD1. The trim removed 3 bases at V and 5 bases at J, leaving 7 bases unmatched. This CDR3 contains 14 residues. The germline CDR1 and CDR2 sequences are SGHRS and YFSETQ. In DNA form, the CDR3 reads TGCGCCAGCAGCTCGCGGACAGGGAACCACGAGCAGTACTTC. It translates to CASSSRTGNHEQYF.

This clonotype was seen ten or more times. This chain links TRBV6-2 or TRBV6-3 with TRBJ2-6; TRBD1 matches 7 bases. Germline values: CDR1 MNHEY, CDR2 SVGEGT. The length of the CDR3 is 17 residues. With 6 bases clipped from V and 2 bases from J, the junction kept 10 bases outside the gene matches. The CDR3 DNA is TGTGCCAGCAGCGAAACAGGGGCCCTCCCTGGGGCCAACGTCCTGACTTTC. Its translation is CASSETGALPGANVLTF.

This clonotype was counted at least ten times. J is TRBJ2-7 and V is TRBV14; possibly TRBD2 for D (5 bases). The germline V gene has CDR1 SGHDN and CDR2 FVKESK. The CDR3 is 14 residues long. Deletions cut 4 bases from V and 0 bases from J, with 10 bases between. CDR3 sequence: CASSRTGISYEQYF. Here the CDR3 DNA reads TGTGCCAGCAGCCGCACGGGAATCTCCTACGAGCAGTACTTC. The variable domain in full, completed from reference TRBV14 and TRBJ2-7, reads EAGVTQFPSHSVIEKGQTVTLRCDPISGHDNLYWYRRVMGKEIKFLLHFVKESKQDESGMPNNRFLAERTGGTYSTLKVQPAELEDSGVYFCASSRTGISYEQYFGPGTRLTVT.

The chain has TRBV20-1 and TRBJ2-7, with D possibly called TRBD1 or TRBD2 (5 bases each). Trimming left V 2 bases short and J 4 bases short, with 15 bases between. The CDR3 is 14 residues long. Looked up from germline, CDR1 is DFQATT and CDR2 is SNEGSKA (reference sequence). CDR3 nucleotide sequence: TGCAGTGCTAGAAGGGCGGCAGGGACGTACGAGCAGTACTTC. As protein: CSARRAAGTYEQYF.

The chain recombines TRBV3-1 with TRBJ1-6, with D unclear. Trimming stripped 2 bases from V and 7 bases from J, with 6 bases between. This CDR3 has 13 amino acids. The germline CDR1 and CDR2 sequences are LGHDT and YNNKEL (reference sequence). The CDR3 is CASSQTGNSPLHF. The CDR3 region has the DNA TGTGCCAGCAGCCAAACCGGCAATTCACCCCTCCACTTT.